This entry lists 26 T cell receptor beta chains sequenced from one sample in a study of cytomegalovirus exposure and HLA in healthy donors (dated by TCRdb to the late 2010s). Receptors were amplified or captured by the immunoSEQ multiplex PCR assay. For the multiplex PCR, a mixture combining 60 forward primers for TCR Vbeta segments and 13 reverse primers for TCR Jbeta segments was used. TCRdb mirrors the immuneACCESS table, restricted to in-frame sequences. Some clones are absent from its copies; in checked studies, under half trace to an unresolved V gene, and the reason for the others is unknown. In all, the sample holds around 220,000 clones, and around 80% of those were seen once. About 0.22% of the sample is taken by the ten largest. Sequenced material: PBMCs. These receptors were collected from a girl aged 2 to 10 in good health and CMV-seronegative.

Only a few counts were recorded for this clone. The chain employs TRBV7-9 and TRBJ2-7; D call uncertain. Germline V gene lookup returns CDR1 SEHNR and CDR2 FQNEAQ (reference sequence). The CDR3 is made up of 13 amino acids. V was cut by 5 bases and J by 3 bases, with 11 bases left in between. CDR3 sequence reads: CASSPARIYEQYF. In DNA form, the CDR3 reads TGTGCCAGCAGCCCGGCTAGAATCTACGAGCAGTACTTC.

This rearrangement joins TRBV12-5 to TRBJ2-2, with TRBD1 matching 9 bases. Germline CDR1 LGHNT, CDR2 FRNRAP. V trimming: 6 bases; J trimming: 6 bases; junction bases outside the gene matches: 2. The CDR3 runs to 13 residues. The CDR3: CASGTGGAGELFF. CDR3 nucleotides: TGTGCTAGTGGGACAGGGGGTGCCGGGGAGCTGTTTTTT.

The chain is built from TRBV2 and TRBJ2-5; TRBD2 might be the D (5 bases). Germline values: CDR1 SNHLY, CDR2 FYNNEI. The CDR3 runs to 14 residues. V was trimmed by 3 bases and J by 5 bases, leaving 13 bases between them. DNA of the CDR3: TGTGCCAGCAGTGATGGCCGCCCGGGGGAGACCCAGTACTTC. The encoded protein is CASSDGRPGETQYF.

The V call is TRBV7-6, the J call TRBJ2-7; 9 bases agree with TRBD1. V trimming: 4 bases; J trimming: 5 bases; junction bases outside the gene matches: 3. CDR1 is SGHVS and CDR2 is FNYEAQ in the germline V gene. The CDR3 extends over 13 amino acids. Here the CDR3 reads CASSSDRGHEQYF. DNA of the CDR3: TGTGCCAGCAGCTCGGACAGGGGCCACGAGCAGTACTTC. Based on the CDR3 plus reference TRBV7-6 and TRBJ2-7, the full variable domain is GAGVSQSPRYKVTKRGQDVALRCDPISGHVSLYWYRQALGQGPEFLTYFNYEAQQDKSGLPNDRFSAERPEGSISTLTIQRTEQRDSAMYRCASSSDRGHEQYFGPGTRLTVT.

The chain combines TRBV18 with TRBJ1-2; the D is unclear. CDR1 and CDR2 (germline): KGHSH, LQKENI. V was cut by 3 bases and J by 8 bases, with 10 bases left in between. The CDR3 extends over 12 amino acids. DNA of the CDR3: TGTGCCAGCTCACCTACGCGGGGAGGCTACACCTTC. This gives the protein CASSPTRGGYTF.

V gene TRBV5-1 combines with J gene TRBJ2-2; 10 positions agree with TRBD2. The germline V gene has CDR1 SGHRS and CDR2 YFSETQ. The CDR3 is 16 amino acids. The V and J ends lost 6 bases and 4 bases, in that order; junction bases with no gene match: 9. This CDR3 is CASKAGGQVGTGELFF. For the CDR3, the DNA is TGCGCCAGCAAAGCGGGGGGGCAAGTGGGCACCGGGGAGCTGTTTTTT.

The rearrangement joins TRBV19 to TRBJ2-5; D is unclear. Trimming pared 3 bases from V and 3 bases from J, leaving 8 bases between. The germline CDR1 and CDR2 sequences are LNHDA and SQIVND (reference sequence). The CDR3 loop spans 13 amino acids. This CDR3 reads CASSIPEEETQYF. In DNA form, the CDR3 reads TGTGCCAGTAGTATTCCTGAGGAAGAGACCCAGTACTTC.

V gene TRBV10-3 combines with J gene TRBJ1-2; 7 bases are shared with TRBD1. Germline CDR1 ENHRY, CDR2 SYGVKD. The junction had 11 bases not matched to a gene; V was cut back by 3 bases and J by 4 bases. The CDR3 runs to 16 residues. The CDR3 DNA sequence: TGTGCCATCAGTGATGAGGGGGCCTTAATCTTCTATGGCTACACCTTC. Amino acid sequence: CAISDEGALIFYGYTF.

The rearrangement links TRBV4-1 to TRBJ1-1; a weak D match, TRBD1 (6 bases). CDR1 MGHRA and CDR2 YSYEKL come from the germline V gene. The CDR3 is made up of 13 amino acids. Trimming stripped 3 bases from V and 4 bases from J, with 9 bases between. The CDR3 DNA is TGCGCCAGCAGCCATACAGGGTCCACTGAAGCTTTCTTT. It codes for CASSHTGSTEAFF.

Only one count was recorded for this clone. The chain links TRBV5-1 to TRBJ2-7; a weak D match, TRBD2 (6 bases). V lost 4 bases and J 3 bases, leaving 14 bases between the germline ends. CDR1 is SGHRS, CDR2 YFSETQ, per germline. This CDR3 comprises 14 residues. The CDR3 spells CASSPGLSYYEQYF. The CDR3 DNA sequence: TGCGCCAGCAGCCCGGGACTCTCGTACTACGAGCAGTACTTC.

This clone appeared a few times. The V gene is TRBV5-6, the J gene TRBJ1-1; D is perhaps TRBD1 (6 bases). Germline CDR1 and CDR2: SGHDT and YYEEEE. CDR3 length: 16 residues. The ends were cut back, 3 bases at V and 1 base at J, with 16 bases in the middle. In nucleotides, the CDR3 is TGTGCCAGCAGCTCCGCTCAGGGGACGGAGAACACTGAAGCTTTCTTT. Its protein product is CASSSAQGTENTEAFF.

CDR3 in DNA: TGTGCCAGCAGCCCTCCGGGACAGATCTATGGCTACACCTTC. As protein: CASSPPGQIYGYTF. This chain connects TRBV5-4 to TRBJ1-2, with TRBD1 matching 7 bases. Per the germline V gene, CDR1 is SGHNT and CDR2 is YYREEE (reference sequence). The ends lost 4 bases at V and 4 bases at J; junction bases unmatched: 7. This CDR3 is built from 14 residues.

The chain links TRBV7-8 to TRBJ1-1; D perhaps matches TRBD1 (5 bases). CDR3 size: 14 residues. Trimming took off 1 base at V and 5 bases at J, with 11 bases between the two ends. Germline V gene data show CDR1 as SGHVS and CDR2 as FQNEAQ. The CDR3 sequence is CASSLGRGLTEAFF. The CDR3 nucleotides read TGTGCCAGCAGCTTAGGACGGGGGTTAACTGAAGCTTTCTTT.

The chain carries TRBV19 and TRBJ2-7; D is unclear. The CDR3 totals 15 residues. Germline values: CDR1 LNHDA, CDR2 SQIVND (reference sequence). Trimming shortened V by 2 bases and J by 2 bases, and 13 bases separated the two germline ends. The CDR3 protein is CASSIMGQSPYEQYF. CDR3 DNA: TGTGCCAGTAGTATAATGGGCCAGTCCCCCTACGAGCAGTACTTC.

As to this clone: This specimen includes other DNA sequences encoding the same CDR3. The rearrangement links TRBV5-6 to TRBJ2-5, with 8 bases identical to TRBD2. The DNA end lines up better with TRBJ2-7; the J call may be wrong. Germline assignment: CDR1 SGHDT and CDR2 YYEEEE. The CDR3 spans 14 residues. CDR3 nucleotide sequence: TGTGCCAGCAGCTTAGTAGCGGGGCCCTACGAGCAGTACTTC. It translates to CASSLVAGPYEQYF.

The rearrangement links TRBV10-2 to TRBJ1-1; no reliable D call. The CDR3 has 12 amino acids. CDR1 is WSHSY, CDR2 SAAADI, per germline. Between the trimmed V and J ends, which lost 6 bases and 6 bases, there was a span of 11 bases. Written as DNA, the CDR3 is TGCGCCAGCAGCGTCAGGTATGCTGAAGCTTTCTTT. This gives the protein CASSVRYAEAFF.

V usage is TRBV5-1 and J usage is TRBJ1-3, with D possibly matching TRBD1 (6 bases). Germline values: CDR1 SGHRS, CDR2 YFSETQ. The CDR3 covers 14 residues. V lost 2 bases and J 4 bases, leaving 10 bases between the germline ends. DNA of the CDR3: TGCGCCAGCAGCTTTCGGGGACAAGGAAACACCATATATTTT. Amino acids: CASSFRGQGNTIYF.

The V and J genes are TRBV13 and TRBJ2-7; 11 nucleotides match TRBD2. CDR3 length equals 14 residues. The ends lost 4 bases at V and 2 bases at J; junction bases unmatched: 1. Germline CDR1 PRHDT, CDR2 FYEKMQ (reference sequence). This CDR3 reads CASSYSGGAYEQYF. The CDR3 region has the DNA TGTGCCAGCAGCTATAGCGGGGGGGCCTACGAGCAGTACTTC. The whole variable domain, filled in from reference TRBV13 and TRBJ2-7, reads AAGVIQSPRHLIKEKRETATLKCYPIPRHDTVYWYQQGPGQDPQFLISFYEKMQSDKGSIPDRFSAQQFSDYHSELNMSSLELGDSALYFCASSYSGGAYEQYFGPGTRLTVT.

This clone appeared once. This chain links TRBV7-6 with TRBJ1-6; D may be TRBD1 (5 bases). Between the trimmed V and J ends, which lost 3 bases and 2 bases, there was a span of 14 bases. This CDR3 has 17 amino acids. Germline loops: CDR1 SGHVS, CDR2 FNYEAQ. The DNA for the CDR3 is TGTGCCAGCAGCTTCGGGGGAGGGGTAGCCTATAATTCACCCCTCCACTTT. Protein product: CASSFGGGVAYNSPLHF.

V is TRBV7-9 and J is TRBJ2-2; 9 nucleotides align to TRBD1. CDR1 is SEHNR, CDR2 FQNEAQ, per germline (reference sequence). V dropped 7 bases and J dropped 5; count of bases not matched to a gene: 14. This CDR3 spans 17 amino acids. The CDR3 nucleotides read TGTGCCAGCACCCCACCACGGACAGGGGATCGGACCGGGGAGCTGTTTTTT. Amino acid sequence: CASTPPRTGDRTGELFF. The full variable domain, with the rest looked up from reference TRBV7-9 and TRBJ2-2, is DTGVSQNPRHKITKRGQNVTFRCDPISEHNRLYWYRQTLGQGPEFLTYFQNEAQLEKSRLLSDRFSAERPKGSFSTLEIQRTEQGDSAMYLCASTPPRTGDRTGELFFGEGSRLTVL.

The chain is built from TRBV5-1 and TRBJ2-2; 9 nucleotides align to TRBD2. V shed 0 bases and J 6 bases; nucleotides not matched to a gene: 3. The CDR3 has 15 residues. Germline loops: CDR1 SGHRS, CDR2 YFSETQ. The CDR3 reads CASSLAASGAGELFF. CDR3 DNA sequence: TGCGCCAGCAGCTTGGCGGCTAGCGGGGCCGGGGAGCTGTTTTTT.

This clone was seen only once. The rearrangement links TRBV5-1 to TRBJ2-1; D is perhaps TRBD2 (6 bases). The CDR3 covers 16 residues. Trimming removed 5 bases from V and 0 bases from J, with 15 bases in between. Germline V gene sequence: CDR1 SGHRS, CDR2 YFSETQ. The CDR3 nucleotides read TGCGCCAGCAGTCTGGGACTCAAGGGCTCCTACAATGAGCAGTTCTTC. Protein product: CASSLGLKGSYNEQFF.

V usage is TRBV5-5 and J usage is TRBJ1-2; D unclear. The CDR3 contains 14 residues. Germline V gene lookup returns CDR1 SGHKS and CDR2 YYEKEE (reference sequence). Trimming removed 3 bases from V and 7 bases from J, with 16 bases in between. The CDR3 DNA reads TGTGCCAGCAGCTGGCTAGAGAGGGCTCGTGGCTACACCTTC. Its translation: CASSWLERARGYTF.

This chain joins TRBV7-8 and TRBJ1-1; 7 nucleotides match TRBD1. Germline V lookup: CDR1 SGHVS, CDR2 FQNEAQ. Trimming at V came to 5 bases and at J to 8 bases, leaving 11 bases not matched to a gene. The CDR3 has 14 residues. CDR3 amino acids: CASSPKGQHQEAFF. In nucleotides, the CDR3 is TGTGCCAGCAGCCCAAAGGGACAGCACCAAGAAGCTTTCTTT.

The chain recombines TRBV6-5 with TRBJ2-1; 8 bases line up with TRBD2. Germline V gives CDR1 MNHEY, CDR2 SVGAGI. The CDR3 contains 16 residues. Trimming removed 4 bases from V and 9 bases from J; junction bases left unmatched: 14. This CDR3 reads CASSSASGTRISEQFF. CDR3 sequence (DNA): TGTGCCAGCAGTTCCGCTTCCGGGACTAGAATCAGTGAGCAGTTCTTC.

This clone occurred a few times. This sequence joins TRBV5-1 and TRBJ2-1; a weak D match, TRBD2 (5 bases). The CDR3 extends over 16 amino acids. Germline CDR1 SGHRS, CDR2 YFSETQ. The V end lost 0 bases, the J end lost 0 bases, and 10 bases lay between the germline ends. CDR3 loop: CASSLGTPSSYNEQFF. CDR3 coding DNA: TGCGCCAGCAGCTTGGGGACTCCGAGCTCCTACAATGAGCAGTTCTTC.